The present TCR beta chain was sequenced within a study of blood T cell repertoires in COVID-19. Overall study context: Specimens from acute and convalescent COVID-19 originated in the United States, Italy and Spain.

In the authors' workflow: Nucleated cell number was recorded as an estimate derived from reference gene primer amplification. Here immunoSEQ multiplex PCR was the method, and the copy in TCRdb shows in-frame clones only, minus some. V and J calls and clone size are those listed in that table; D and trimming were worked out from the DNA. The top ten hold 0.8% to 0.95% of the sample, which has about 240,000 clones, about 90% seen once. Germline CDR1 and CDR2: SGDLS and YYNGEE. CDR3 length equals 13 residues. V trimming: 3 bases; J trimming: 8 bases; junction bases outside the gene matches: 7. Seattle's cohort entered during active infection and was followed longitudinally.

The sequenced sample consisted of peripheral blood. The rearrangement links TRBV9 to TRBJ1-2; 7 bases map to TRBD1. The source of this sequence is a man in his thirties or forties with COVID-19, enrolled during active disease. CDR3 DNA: TGTGCCAGCAGCGACGGACAGGAGCGAGGCTACACCTTC. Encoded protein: CASSDGQERGYTF.